This T cell receptor (beta chain) was captured by sequencing in a study of blood T cell repertoires in COVID-19. Turning to the study itself: PBMCs, B-cell-depleted T cells, or T cells were the source of the cDNA or gDNA that made up the material.

Source study methods: Scientists estimated how many nucleated cells there were by amplifying reference gene primers. Method: immunoSEQ multiplex PCR; TCRdb's copy keeps in-frame clones and lacks some. V and J calls and clone size are given by that table; D and trimming were obtained from the DNA. This table has 250,000 to 350,000 clones, 87% appearing once. Trimming took 4 bases from V and 1 from J; bases not matched to a gene: 8. CDR3 length equals 16 residues. Germline-derived CDR1 and CDR2 are WSHSY and SAAADI. Those who participated ranged in age from roughly 18 to 100 years and resided in about two dozen US areas.

The material sequenced was PBMCs or T cells enriched from blood (not recorded which). This receptor was identified in a middle-aged woman who had recovered from COVID-19. The genes are TRBV10-2 and TRBJ1-1, with 8 bases matching TRBD1. The CDR3 region is CASSGSPTGGNTEAFF. CDR3 bases: TGCGCCAGCAGTGGATCTCCCACAGGGGGGAACACTGAAGCTTTCTTT.